One sample yielded the 27 T cell receptor beta chains listed below, sequenced in a study of T-cell memory formation after mild COVID-19. A single record per CDR3 protein comes from TCRdb applying MiXCR to the 5' RACE reads. The sample yields 350,000 to 450,000 distinct CDR3 sequences, approximately 24% seen once. Sequenced: PBMCs or a T cell subset sorted from them (not recorded which). All receptors derive from an adult woman who had mild COVID-19 (a few samples of this study predate the infection). Cell type and time point are not known.

J is TRBJ1-2 and V is TRBV7-2, with D uncertain. Trimming shortened V by 4 bases and J by 8 bases, and 14 bases separated the two germline ends. Germline loops: CDR1 SGHTA, CDR2 FQGNSA. There are 13 residues in the CDR3. The CDR3 spells CASSSEGLGGYTF. Written as DNA, the CDR3 is TGTGCCAGCAGCTCAGAGGGTTTAGGGGGCTACACCTTC.

J is TRBJ2-7 and V is TRBV20-1; tentatively, D is TRBD1 (5 bases). This CDR3 spans 16 amino acids. Germline loops: CDR1 DFQATT, CDR2 SNEGSKA (reference sequence). V was clipped by 6 bases and J by 0 bases, with 21 bases between them. The CDR3 is CSAPLSGQTASYEQYF. CDR3 DNA sequence: TGCAGTGCGCCTCTCAGTGGGCAGACAGCCTCCTACGAGCAGTACTTC.

This chain uses TRBV5-5 with TRBJ2-3; D is possibly TRBD1 (6 bases). The CDR3 runs 19 residues. V lost 5 bases to trimming and J lost 5 bases, with 30 bases between them. Germline CDR1 reads SGHKS; CDR2 reads YYEKEE (reference sequence). DNA for the CDR3: TGTGCCAGCAGGTATTCAGGGGAACCCCAGACGGCGATGAAAGATACGCAGTATTTT. The encoded protein is CASRYSGEPQTAMKDTQYF. Variable domain in full (rest from reference TRBV5-5 and TRBJ2-3): DAGVTQSPTHLIKTRGQQVTLRCSPISGHKSVSWYQQVLGQGPQFIFQYYEKEERGRGNFPDRFSARQFPNYSSELNVNALLLGDSALYLCASRYSGEPQTAMKDTQYFGPGTRLTVL.

The chain joins TRBV5-1 to TRBJ2-5; D gene uncertain. V was pared by 1 base and J by 2 bases, with 9 bases between. The CDR3 contains 14 residues. Germline V CDR1 and CDR2: SGHRS, YFSETQ. The CDR3 is CASSLRASQETQYF. The CDR3 DNA sequence: TGCGCCAGCAGCTTGAGGGCATCACAAGAGACCCAGTACTTC.

The chain couples TRBV12-3 or TRBV12-4 to TRBJ1-6, with 7 bases matching TRBD1. The CDR3 spans 14 residues. The V gene end was trimmed by 4 bases and the J gene end by 7 bases; junction bases not matched to a gene: 4. CDR3 nucleotides: TGTGCCAGCAGTTCTGGGACAGAGAATTCACCCCTCCACTTT. It translates to CASSSGTENSPLHF.

The chain has TRBV2 and TRBJ2-7; a possible D gene is TRBD1 (6 bases). The CDR3 consists of 11 residues. The ends were cut back, 11 bases at V and 2 bases at J, with 10 bases in the middle. Per the germline V gene, CDR1 is SNHLY and CDR2 is FYNNEI. CDR3 nucleotides: TGTGCCGCTGGGGACACCTACGAGCAGTACTTC. Protein: CAAGDTYEQYF.

This clonotype was seen only once. This chain connects TRBV12-3 or TRBV12-4 to TRBJ2-1, with D possibly matching TRBD2 (6 bases). V shed 3 bases and J shed 8 bases, with 17 bases lying between them. The CDR3 sequence is 15 residues long. CDR3 coding DNA: TGTGCCAGCAGTTTGTTTACTAGCAGAGGGGATGAGCAGTTCTTC. Translation gives CASSLFTSRGDEQFF.

CDR3 protein: CASSQVGQAYEQYF. In DNA form, the CDR3 reads TGTGCCAGCAGCCAAGTGGGACAAGCCTACGAGCAGTACTTC. The rearrangement joins TRBV3-1 to TRBJ2-7; a possible D gene is TRBD1 (6 bases). Germline CDR1 LGHDT, CDR2 YNNKEL (reference sequence). The CDR3 loop spans 14 amino acids. With 1 base removed from V and 2 bases from J, the gap between germline ends came to 9 bases.

The chain employs TRBV7-2 and TRBJ2-5; D is uncertain. The germline V and J ends were trimmed by 5 bases and 5 bases, with 12 bases remaining between them. The CDR3 sequence is 13 residues long. In germline, CDR1 is SGHTA, CDR2 FQGNSA. This CDR3 is CASSTLPAETQYF. The CDR3 region has the DNA TGTGCCAGCAGCACATTGCCGGCGGAGACCCAGTACTTC.

This clonotype was seen a handful of times. The V and J genes are TRBV4-1 and TRBJ2-2, with no clear D. The CDR3 has 13 amino acids. CDR1 and CDR2 (germline): MGHRA, YSYEKL. Trimming stripped 1 base from V and 7 bases from J, with 7 bases between. In nucleotides, the CDR3 is TGCGCCAGCAGCCAAGTCGTTTTCGGGGAGCTGTTTTTT. It encodes CASSQVVFGELFF.

This clonotype was observed a few times. The chain recombines TRBV7-6 with TRBJ2-5; perhaps TRBD2 as D (5 bases). The CDR3 is 13 amino acids. Germline V CDR1 and CDR2: SGHVS, FNYEAQ. With 2 bases removed from V and 5 bases from J, the gap between germline ends came to 9 bases. The CDR3, as DNA: TGTGCCAGCAGCTTATGGAGAGGGGAGACCCAGTACTTC. It is translated as CASSLWRGETQYF.

This clonotype was detected a few times. The junction departs from the called germline gene at one end, perhaps through a read error. The chain combines TRBV7-2 with TRBJ2-4, with D hard to call. The CDR3 sequence is 13 residues long. Per germline, CDR1 SGHTA and CDR2 FQGNSA. The CDR3 DNA is TGTGCCAGCAGCTCCGTCCCCAAACACATTCAGTACTTC. Translating it yields CASSSVPKHIQYF. Based on the CDR3 plus reference TRBV7-2 and TRBJ2-4, the full variable domain is GAGVSQSPSNKVTEKGKDVELRCDPISGHTALYWYRQSLGQGLEFLIYFQGNSAPDKSGLPSDRFSAERTGGSVSTLTIQRTQQEDSAVYLCASSSVPKHIQYFGAGTRLSVL.

This chain links TRBV12-3 or TRBV12-4 with TRBJ2-2; 7 bases are shared with TRBD1. Trimming took 6 bases from V and 8 from J; bases not matched to a gene: 3. The CDR3 length is 12 residues. Written as DNA, the CDR3 is TGTGCCAGCAGCCCGGGACAGGGGGAGCTGTTTTTT. This codes for CASSPGQGELFF.

This clonotype was seen a few times. The rearrangement links TRBV5-1 to TRBJ2-1; TRBD1 might be the D (6 bases). Trimming took 4 bases from V and 14 from J, leaving 19 bases between them. CDR1 and CDR2 (germline): SGHRS, YFSETQ. The CDR3 runs 13 residues. The DNA of the CDR3 is TGCGCCAGCAGCGTTCAACCTACAGGGACGAAGTTCTTC. Encoded protein: CASSVQPTGTKFF.

The genes are TRBV3-1 and TRBJ2-5; 8 positions match TRBD2. Trimming removed 6 bases from V and 0 bases from J; junction bases left unmatched: 3. The CDR3 spans 14 residues. CDR1 is LGHDT and CDR2 is YNNKEL in the germline V gene (reference sequence). The CDR3 nucleotides are TGTGCCAGCAGTGGTAGCGGGAACCAAGAGACCCAGTACTTC. Protein: CASSGSGNQETQYF.

The chain combines TRBV10-3 with TRBJ2-1; 9 bases match TRBD2. From germline, CDR1 is ENHRY and CDR2 SYGVKD. V lost 2 bases, J lost 4 bases, and 3 bases stayed unmatched. CDR3 length: 15 amino acids. CDR3: CAISEGLARYNEQFF. CDR3 DNA: TGTGCCATCAGTGAGGGACTAGCGCGGTACAATGAGCAGTTCTTC.

This clonotype was observed at least ten times. The chain employs TRBV29-1 and TRBJ2-2, with 7 bases identical to TRBD1. The CDR3 runs 13 residues. J gave up 5 bases and V 6 bases, and 6 bases lay outside the gene matches. Germline lookup yields CDR1 SQVTM and CDR2 ANQGSEA. In nucleotides, the CDR3 is TGCAGCGTGAATCCGACAGGGACCGGGGAGCTGTTTTTT. Amino acid sequence: CSVNPTGTGELFF.

V is TRBV4-2 and J is TRBJ2-1; TRBD2 matches at 9 bases. Germline V CDR1 and CDR2: LGHNA, YNFKEQ. This CDR3 is built from 18 residues. J gave up 3 bases and V 0 bases, and 9 bases lay outside the gene matches. The CDR3: CASSQDSIRAGGYNEQFF. For the CDR3, the DNA is TGTGCCAGCAGCCAAGATTCGATTAGAGCGGGAGGCTACAATGAGCAGTTCTTC.

The CDR3 region is CASSIRGIGQPQHF. The CDR3 DNA sequence: TGTGCCAGTAGTATTAGGGGGATAGGTCAGCCCCAGCATTTT. The chain recombines TRBV19 with TRBJ1-5, with TRBD1 as a possible D gene (6 bases). There are 14 residues in the CDR3. Trimming pared 3 bases from V and 6 bases from J, leaving 12 bases between. From germline, CDR1 is LNHDA and CDR2 SQIVND (reference sequence). The complete variable domain, with remaining parts taken from reference TRBV19 and TRBJ1-5, reads DGGITQSPKYLFRKEGQNVTLSCEQNLNHDAMYWYRQDPGQGLRLIYYSQIVNDFQKGDIAEGYSVSREKKESFPLTVTSAQKNPTAFYLCASSIRGIGQPQHFGDGTRLSIL.

This clonotype appeared a few times. This chain connects TRBV5-1 to TRBJ2-7; 9 bases are shared with TRBD2. This CDR3 has 16 residues. V shed 3 bases, J shed 6 bases, and the junction held 13 bases outside the gene matches. The germline V gene encodes CDR1 SGHRS and CDR2 YFSETQ. CDR3 protein: CASSYAGSGTSREQYF. The DNA of the CDR3 is TGCGCCAGCAGCTACGCCGGCAGTGGGACTAGCCGCGAGCAGTACTTC. The full variable domain, in which reference TRBV5-1 and TRBJ2-7 provide the parts outside the CDR3, is KAGVTQTPRYLIKTRGQQVTLSCSPISGHRSVSWYQQTPGQGLQFLFEYFSETQRNKGNFPGRFSGRQFSNSRSEMNVSTLELGDSALYLCASSYAGSGTSREQYFGPGTRLTVT.

This clonotype has ten or more counts. The rearrangement joins TRBV12-3 or TRBV12-4 to TRBJ2-1, with D unclear. The ends were cut back, 2 bases at V and 0 bases at J, with 14 bases in the middle. This CDR3 region has 17 residues. The CDR3 DNA reads TGTGCCAGCAGTTTATTTCCCAGTGATAGCTCCTACAATGAGCAGTTCTTC. Translation: CASSLFPSDSSYNEQFF.

This clonotype has a handful of counts. The gene calls are TRBV9 and TRBJ2-6; D is undetermined. The CDR3 covers 16 residues. Trimming left V 1 base short and J 2 bases short, with 10 bases between. Germline-derived CDR1 and CDR2 are SGDLS and YYNGEE. The CDR3 nucleotides are TGTGCCAGCAGCGTACCGTTTGGGGCTGGGGCCAACGTCCTGACTTTC. The encoded protein is CASSVPFGAGANVLTF.

V and J are TRBV5-6 and TRBJ2-7, with D unclear. This CDR3 is built from 14 residues. CDR1 is SGHDT, CDR2 YYEEEE, per germline. V lost 3 bases, J lost 5 bases, and 15 bases lay in between. DNA for the CDR3: TGTGCCAGCAGCTCAAACACATATTTCCACGAGCAGTACTTC. Translating gives CASSSNTYFHEQYF.

V gene TRBV19 combines with J gene TRBJ2-7, with TRBD2 identical over 7 bases. Germline trimming cut 5 bases from V and 4 bases from J; bases unmatched to any gene: 5. The CDR3 spans 13 residues. Germline CDR1 is LNHDA and CDR2 is SQIVND (reference sequence). CDR3 sequence: CASSRPGGYEQYF. In nucleotides, the CDR3 is TGTGCCAGTAGTCGCCCGGGAGGTTACGAGCAGTACTTC.

A few counts support this clonotype. The chain is built from TRBV24-1 and TRBJ2-4; tentative D call: TRBD2 (6 bases). The length of the CDR3 is 16 residues. The germline V gene encodes CDR1 KGHDR and CDR2 SFDVKD. V gave up 1 base and J gave up 3 bases, with 12 bases separating them. The DNA of the CDR3 is TGTGCCACCAGTGATTTTGGCGGGAACGGCAAAAACATTCAGTACTTC. Translating gives CATSDFGGNGKNIQYF.

The chain couples TRBV30 to TRBJ2-2; D call uncertain. Germline V CDR1 and CDR2: GTSNPN, SVGIG (reference sequence). The ends were cut back, 0 bases at V and 7 bases at J, with 12 bases in the middle. The CDR3 has 14 amino acids. CDR3 protein: CAWSVSLPNGELFF. In nucleotides, the CDR3 is TGTGCCTGGAGTGTCTCACTACCAAACGGGGAGCTGTTTTTT.

This clonotype has only one observation. This chain joins TRBV6-4 and TRBJ2-6; TRBD1 agrees at 10 bases. The V gene end was trimmed by 6 bases and the J gene end by 0 bases; junction bases not matched to a gene: 5. This CDR3 region has 17 residues. CDR1 is MRHNA, CDR2 SNTAGT, per germline. CDR3 region: CASRKTGGSSGANVLTF. For the CDR3, the DNA is TGTGCCAGCAGGAAGACAGGGGGCTCCTCTGGGGCCAACGTCCTGACTTTC.